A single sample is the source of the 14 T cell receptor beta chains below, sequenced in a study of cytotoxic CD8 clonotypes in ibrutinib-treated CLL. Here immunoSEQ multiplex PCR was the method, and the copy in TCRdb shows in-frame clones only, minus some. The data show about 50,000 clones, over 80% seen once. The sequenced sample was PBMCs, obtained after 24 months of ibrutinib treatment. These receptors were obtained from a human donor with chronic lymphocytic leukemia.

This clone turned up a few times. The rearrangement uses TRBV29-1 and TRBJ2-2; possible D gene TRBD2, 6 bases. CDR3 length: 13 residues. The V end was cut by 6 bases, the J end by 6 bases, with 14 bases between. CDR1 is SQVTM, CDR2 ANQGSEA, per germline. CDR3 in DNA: TGCAGCGTGGCCGGGACTGTCTCCGGGGAGCTGTTTTTT. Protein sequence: CSVAGTVSGELFF.

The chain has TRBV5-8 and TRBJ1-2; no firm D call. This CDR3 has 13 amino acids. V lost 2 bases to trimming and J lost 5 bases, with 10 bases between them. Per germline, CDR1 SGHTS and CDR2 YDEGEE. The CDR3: CASSFARIYGYTF. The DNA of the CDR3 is TGTGCCAGCAGCTTTGCACGTATATATGGCTACACCTTC.

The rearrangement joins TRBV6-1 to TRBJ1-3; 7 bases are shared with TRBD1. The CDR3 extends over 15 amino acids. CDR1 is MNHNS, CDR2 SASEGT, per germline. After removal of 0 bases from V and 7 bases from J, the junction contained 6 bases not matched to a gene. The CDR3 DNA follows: TGTGCCAGCAGTGAAGCCGACAGGGTGAGCAACACCATATATTTT. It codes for CASSEADRVSNTIYF.

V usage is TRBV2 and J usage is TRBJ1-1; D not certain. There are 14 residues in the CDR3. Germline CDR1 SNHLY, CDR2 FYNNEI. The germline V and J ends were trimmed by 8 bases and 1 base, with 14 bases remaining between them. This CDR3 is CASLAPSGNTEAFF. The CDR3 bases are TGTGCCAGCCTCGCCCCCAGCGGGAACACTGAAGCTTTCTTT.

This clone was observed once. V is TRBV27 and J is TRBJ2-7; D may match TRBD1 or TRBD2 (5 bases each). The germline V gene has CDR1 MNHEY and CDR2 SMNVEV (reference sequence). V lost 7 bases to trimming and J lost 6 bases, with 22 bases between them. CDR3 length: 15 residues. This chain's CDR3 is CASTFSWQGRGEQYF. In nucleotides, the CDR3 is TGTGCCAGCACGTTCTCGTGGCAGGGACGTGGCGAGCAGTACTTC.

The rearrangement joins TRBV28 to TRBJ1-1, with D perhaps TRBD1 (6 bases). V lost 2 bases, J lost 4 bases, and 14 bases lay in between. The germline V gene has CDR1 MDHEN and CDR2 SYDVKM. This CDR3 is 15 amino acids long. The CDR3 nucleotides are TGTGCCAGCAGTTTAGGGGGGCCCTCCCCCACTGAAGCTTTCTTT. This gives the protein CASSLGGPSPTEAFF.

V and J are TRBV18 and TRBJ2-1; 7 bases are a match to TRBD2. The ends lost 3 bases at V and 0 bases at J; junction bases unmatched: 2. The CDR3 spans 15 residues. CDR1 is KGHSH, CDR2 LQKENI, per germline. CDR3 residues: CASSPWTSSYNEQFF. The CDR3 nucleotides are TGTGCCAGCTCACCGTGGACTAGCTCCTACAATGAGCAGTTCTTC.

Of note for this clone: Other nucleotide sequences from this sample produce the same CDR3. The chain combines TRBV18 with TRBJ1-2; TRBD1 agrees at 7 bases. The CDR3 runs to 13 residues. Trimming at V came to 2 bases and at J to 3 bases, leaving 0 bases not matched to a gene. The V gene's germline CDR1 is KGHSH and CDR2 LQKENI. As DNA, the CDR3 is TGTGCCAGCTCACCAGGGACAGACTATGGCTACACCTTC. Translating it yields CASSPGTDYGYTF.

CDR3 sequence reads: CASSISLSRDRDGNAFF. DNA for the CDR3: TGTGCCAGTAGTATTTCCTTGTCCCGGGACAGGGACGGGAATGCTTTCTTT. The chain couples TRBV19 to TRBJ1-1, with TRBD1 identical over 9 bases. J lost 11 bases, V lost 3 bases, and 19 bases had no gene match. The CDR3 sequence is 17 residues long. Germline values: CDR1 LNHDA, CDR2 SQIVND (reference sequence).

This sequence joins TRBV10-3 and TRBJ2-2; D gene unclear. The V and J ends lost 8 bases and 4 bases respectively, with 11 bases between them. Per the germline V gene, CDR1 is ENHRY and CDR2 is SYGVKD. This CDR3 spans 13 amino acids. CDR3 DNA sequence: TGTGCCATCGCCCCGGTCTCCACCGGGGAGCTGTTTTTT. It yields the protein CAIAPVSTGELFF.

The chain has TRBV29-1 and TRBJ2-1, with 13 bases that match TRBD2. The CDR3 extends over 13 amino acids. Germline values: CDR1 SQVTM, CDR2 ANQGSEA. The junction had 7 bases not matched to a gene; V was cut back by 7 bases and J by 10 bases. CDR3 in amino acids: CSGGLAGEGEQFF. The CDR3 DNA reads TGCAGCGGAGGACTAGCGGGAGAAGGGGAGCAGTTCTTC.

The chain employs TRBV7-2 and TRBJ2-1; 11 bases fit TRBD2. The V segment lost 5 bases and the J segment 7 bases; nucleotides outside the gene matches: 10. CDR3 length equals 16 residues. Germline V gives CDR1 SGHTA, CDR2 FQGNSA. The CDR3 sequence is CASSILSGRAINEQFF. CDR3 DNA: TGTGCCAGCAGCATCCTTAGCGGGAGGGCCATAAATGAGCAGTTCTTC.

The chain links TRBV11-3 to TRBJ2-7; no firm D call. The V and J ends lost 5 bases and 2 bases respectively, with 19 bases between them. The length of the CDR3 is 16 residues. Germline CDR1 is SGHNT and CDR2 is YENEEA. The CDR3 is CASSRTVGMEPYEQYF. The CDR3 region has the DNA TGTGCCAGCAGCCGTACCGTGGGCATGGAACCCTACGAGCAGTACTTC.

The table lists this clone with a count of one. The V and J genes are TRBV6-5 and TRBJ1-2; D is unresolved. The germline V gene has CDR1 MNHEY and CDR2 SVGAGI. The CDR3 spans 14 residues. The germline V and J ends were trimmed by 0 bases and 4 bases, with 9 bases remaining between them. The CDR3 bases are TGTGCCAGCAGTTACTCTCTTGGGGTCTATGGCTACACCTTC. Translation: CASSYSLGVYGYTF.